This T cell receptor (beta chain) was found in a study of T-cell reconstitution after alpha-beta-depleted transplantation in children. A word on this clonotype: The antigen is undetermined.

The J segment lost 7 bases and the V segment lost 3 bases, leaving 10 bases of the junction unmatched. CDR3 length: 16 residues. The V gene's germline CDR1 is MDHEN and CDR2 SYDVKM. Preparing the TCRbeta library involved the use of unique molecular identifiers. TCRdb recomputed calls from the PCR reads with MiXCR, one row per CDR3 protein. The sample shows approximately 170,000 distinct CDR3 sequences, 8.5% to 14% of them seen only once. Findings of the study overall: T-cell counts and diversity at one year post-transplant came mainly from newly produced T cells. In patients about two months after transplant, alpha-beta T cells reportedly arose from several hundred expanded graft clones. Surviving recipient T cells and thymic progenitors underlay high day-60 TCRbeta diversity in some patients.

This TCR derives from a boy aged 2-9 years with acute myeloid leukemia, due to receive a stem cell transplant. The specimen was PBMCs, collected before TCRalphabeta/CD19-depleted stem cell transplant. The chain couples TRBV28 to TRBJ1-5; 9 bases agree with TRBD1. The CDR3 here is CASSFAGTGRGQPQHF. The CDR3 DNA is TGTGCCAGCAGTTTCGCCGGGACAGGGAGGGGGCAGCCCCAGCATTTT.